These 20 T cell receptor beta chains originate from one sample sequenced in a study of OX40 agonist ivuxolimab in advanced cancers. The protocol was immunoSEQ multiplex PCR, while the TCRdb copy is restricted to in-frame clones and leaves out a portion. Altogether about 110,000 clones are present, less than 95% being singletons, with the ten largest covering 0.48%. The specimen was CD4+ or CD8+ T cells sorted from blood, collected in a trial of the OX40 agonist ivuxolimab. These receptors were taken from an adult with an advanced solid tumor such as melanoma, head and neck, liver or kidney cancer.

The chain couples TRBV5-1 to TRBJ1-4; 11 bases are shared with TRBD1. The V segment lost 5 bases and the J segment 7 bases; nucleotides outside the gene matches: 10. The CDR3 length is 16 residues. CDR1 is SGHRS, CDR2 YFSETQ, per germline. The CDR3 sequence is CASSPLGQGAGEKLFF. The DNA for the CDR3 is TGCGCCAGCAGTCCCCTCGGACAGGGGGCTGGTGAAAAACTGTTTTTT.

The chain combines TRBV6-5 with TRBJ2-2; maybe TRBD2 (6 bases). The CDR3 totals 15 residues. V was shortened by 8 bases and J by 4 bases, with 17 bases between the two germline ends. Germline assignment: CDR1 MNHEY and CDR2 SVGAGI. The DNA for the CDR3 is TGTGCCAGCGGGCCCACCCTCGGGGGCACCGGGGAGCTGTTTTTT. Protein product: CASGPTLGGTGELFF.

This clone was seen a handful of times. This rearrangement joins TRBV7-2 to TRBJ1-6, with D tentatively TRBD1 (6 bases). The CDR3 contains 16 residues. From germline, CDR1 is SGHTA and CDR2 FQGNSA. V shed 0 bases and J shed 11 bases, with 17 bases lying between them. CDR3: CASSLAPGQGNPPLHF. As DNA, the CDR3 is TGTGCCAGCAGCTTAGCGCCGGGGCAGGGGAATCCACCCCTCCACTTT.

The chain uses TRBV28 and TRBJ2-7; TRBD1 aligns across 10 bases. Germline V gene lookup returns CDR1 MDHEN and CDR2 SYDVKM. This CDR3 contains 15 residues. Unmatched junction bases numbered 11, after V lost 7 bases and J lost 5 bases. This CDR3 is CASNLGQGLANEQYF. DNA of the CDR3: TGTGCCAGCAATCTGGGACAGGGGTTGGCCAACGAGCAGTACTTC.

The CDR3 coding sequence is TGTGCCAGCAGCTCTCGGGGGACTAGCGGGGGGGCCCGAGAGACCCAGTACTTC. It specifies CASSSRGTSGGARETQYF. The chain is built from TRBV7-2 and TRBJ2-5; TRBD2 matches at 16 bases. The V segment lost 4 bases and the J segment 4 bases; nucleotides outside the gene matches: 9. This CDR3 is built from 18 residues. The germline V gene has CDR1 SGHTA and CDR2 FQGNSA.

A single count supports this clone. This sequence joins TRBV9 and TRBJ1-4; D is undetermined. Trimming pared 0 bases from V and 8 bases from J, leaving 14 bases between. Germline assignment: CDR1 SGDLS and CDR2 YYNGEE. The CDR3 is 15 amino acids. CDR3 sequence (DNA): TGTGCCAGCAGCGTAGCTTTGGGTAGTGGGGAAAAACTGTTTTTT. Amino acids: CASSVALGSGEKLFF.

The CDR3 DNA follows: TGTGCCAGCAGTGTCGGACAGCACAATCAGCCCCAGCATTTT. As protein: CASSVGQHNQPQHF. The chain carries TRBV2 and TRBJ1-5; D may be TRBD1 (6 bases). Trimming left V 4 bases short and J 3 bases short, with 10 bases between. The CDR3 sequence is 14 residues long. CDR1 is SNHLY, CDR2 FYNNEI, per germline.

J is TRBJ2-1 and V is TRBV6-1, with 8 positions matching TRBD1. J gave up 6 bases and V 6 bases, and 4 bases lay outside the gene matches. The CDR3 is 13 residues long. Germline CDR1 is MNHNS and CDR2 is SASEGT. CDR3 region: CASRRTGTNEQFF. In nucleotides, the CDR3 is TGTGCCAGCAGAAGGACAGGGACCAATGAGCAGTTCTTC.

About this clone: Mismatch with germline at one junction end may stem from a read error. This chain connects TRBV29-1 to TRBJ2-2; D is possibly TRBD1 or TRBD2 (6 bases each). The CDR3 is 14 amino acids. Germline-derived CDR1 and CDR2 are SQVTM and ANQGSEA. The CDR3 bases are TGCAGCGTTGATCGGGGGCTAACCACCGGGGAGCCGTTTTTT. Its translation: CSVDRGLTTGEPFF.

The V gene is TRBV27, the J gene TRBJ1-6; D call uncertain. Germline V gene data show CDR1 as MNHEY and CDR2 as SMNVEV (reference sequence). This CDR3 contains 15 residues. Trimming pared 0 bases from V and 5 bases from J, leaving 8 bases between. CDR3 nucleotide sequence: TGTGCCAGCAGTTTATCGGGCACAAATAATTCACCCCTCCACTTT. As protein: CASSLSGTNNSPLHF.

The CDR3 sequence is CASSRPAGSYEQYF. In DNA, the CDR3 is TGTGCCAGCAGCCGACCTGCGGGGTCCTACGAGCAGTACTTC. The chain has TRBV7-2 and TRBJ2-7; possibly TRBD2 for D (6 bases). Trimming stripped 5 bases from V and 1 base from J, with 12 bases between. CDR3 length: 14 residues. Germline V lookup: CDR1 SGHTA, CDR2 FQGNSA.

The chain is built from TRBV5-6 and TRBJ2-1; no clear D. V dropped 1 base and J dropped 6 bases, with 8 bases sitting between them. Germline lookup yields CDR1 SGHDT and CDR2 YYEEEE. The CDR3 length is 13 residues. CDR3 nucleotide sequence: TGTGCCAGCAGCTTGCTCGGGTCCAATGAGCAGTTCTTC. Translating gives CASSLLGSNEQFF.

The chain couples TRBV19 to TRBJ2-1; no definite D call. The CDR3 totals 13 residues. CDR1 is LNHDA and CDR2 is SQIVND in the germline V gene (reference sequence). The V gene lost 6 bases and the J gene lost 6 bases, with 12 bases spanning the gap. The CDR3 DNA is TGTGCCAGTAGCTTCACCGGTCCCAATGAGCAGTTCTTC. Protein: CASSFTGPNEQFF.

This clone was seen only once. V is TRBV5-4 and J is TRBJ2-2, with 11 bases matching TRBD2. After removal of 3 bases from V and 4 bases from J, the junction contained 5 bases not matched to a gene. The germline V gene has CDR1 SGHNT and CDR2 YYREEE (reference sequence). The CDR3 consists of 16 residues. The CDR3 DNA reads TGTGCCAGCAGCTACGGGACTAGCGGTAGCACCGGGGAGCTGTTTTTT. Amino acid sequence: CASSYGTSGSTGELFF.

The V call is TRBV27, the J call TRBJ2-7, with D unclear. The CDR3 loop spans 12 amino acids. V was pared by 8 bases and J by 4 bases, with 12 bases between. The germline V gene has CDR1 MNHEY and CDR2 SMNVEV (reference sequence). CDR3: CASGPDRYEQYF. The CDR3 DNA reads TGTGCCAGCGGCCCAGATAGGTACGAGCAGTACTTC.

This clone showed up just once. This rearrangement joins TRBV6-5 to TRBJ1-5; D not resolved. Germline V CDR1 and CDR2: MNHEY, SVGAGI. The CDR3 covers 14 residues. The V end was cut by 4 bases, the J end by 7 bases, with 14 bases between. The CDR3: CASSSVTHNQPQHF. The CDR3 nucleotides read TGTGCCAGCAGTTCGGTTACACACAACCAGCCCCAGCATTTT.

The chain carries TRBV30 and TRBJ1-2; no clear D gene. Trimming cost V 3 bases and J 4 bases, with 18 bases left between them. Germline assignment: CDR1 GTSNPN and CDR2 SVGIG (reference sequence). The CDR3 contains 15 residues. CDR3 amino acids: CAWSPPGRSRYGYTF. CDR3 coding DNA: TGTGCCTGGAGCCCCCCTGGACGTTCGCGCTATGGCTACACCTTC.

The chain combines TRBV5-1 with TRBJ1-3; D gene ambiguous. The CDR3 has 14 amino acids. V lost 4 bases, J lost 0 bases, and 8 bases lay in between. Germline V gives CDR1 SGHRS, CDR2 YFSETQ. The CDR3 coding sequence is TGCGCCAGCAGCCCCCAGCCCTCTGGAAACACCATATATTTT. It specifies CASSPQPSGNTIYF.

On this clone itself: In this CDR3 the conserved last residue, phenylalanine or tryptophan, is missing, so a read error is likely. No DNA is shown, since the ends of the CDR3 on it are uncertain; the CDR3 is the one TCRdb lists. V is TRBV5-1 and J is TRBJ2-7; TRBD1 was called by the table and not checked on the DNA. From germline, CDR1 is SGHRS and CDR2 YFSETQ. The CDR3 spans 10 amino acids, including both terminal residues. CDR3: CASGTGGLRI.

The chain is built from TRBV19 and TRBJ2-4; maybe TRBD2 (7 bases). Germline values: CDR1 LNHDA, CDR2 SQIVND (reference sequence). The CDR3 is 17 amino acids. Trimming pared 7 bases from V and 1 base from J, leaving 20 bases between. The CDR3 sequence: CASTSAGAAGAKNIQYF. CDR3 DNA sequence: TGTGCCAGTACCTCGGCGGGGGCAGCCGGGGCCAAAAACATTCAGTACTTC.